These T cell receptor beta chains were read from a single sample in a study of CD8 T cells in Susac syndrome. TCRdb used MiXCR to reprocess the immunoSEQ multiplex PCR reads, holding one entry per CDR3 protein. The table lists about 150,000 distinct CDR3 sequences, about 94% of them singletons. Sequencing was done on a sample of CD4+ T cells from PBMCs. The receptors stem from a human donor with Susac syndrome. CDR3s include the opening cysteine and the closing phenylalanine or tryptophan. D genes are given only for firm matches. Expanded clones get a size class; other rows say once, few or many, or leave the size out.

j_call clone_size d_call v_call cdr3_aa cdr3_nt
TRBJ1-5 NA NA TRBV5-1 CASSLGIQPQHF TGCGCCAGCAGCTTGGGGATTCAGCCCCAGCATTTT
TRBJ2-7 NA TRBD1 TRBV12-3/TRBV12-4 CASSLGGQGLREQYF TGTGCCAGCAGTTTGGGGGGACAGGGGTTAAGGGAGCAGTACTTC
TRBJ2-5 NA NA TRBV3-1 CASSQGGSETQYF TGTGCCAGCAGCCAAGGGGGATCAGAGACCCAGTACTTC
TRBJ2-3 once TRBD2 TRBV4-2 CASSQTLAGNTDTQYF TGTGCCAGCAGCCAAACACTAGCGGGGAACACAGATACGCAGTATTTT
TRBJ2-7 NA TRBD2 TRBV29-1 CSVEVLRGKYF TGCAGCGTTGAGGTTTTGCGGGGGAAGTACTTC
TRBJ2-4 NA NA TRBV12-3/TRBV12-4 CASSLVQGLAKNIQYF TGTGCCAGCAGTTTAGTTCAGGGATTAGCCAAAAACATTCAGTACTTC
TRBJ2-1 NA TRBD2 TRBV5-1 CASSLLGPRGGANEQFF TGCGCCAGCAGCTTATTGGGGCCCCGCGGGGGGGCGAATGAGCAGTTCTTC
TRBJ2-5 NA TRBD2 TRBV10-3 CAISGQAGGLETQYF TGTGCCATCAGTGGGCAAGCGGGAGGGCTAGAGACCCAGTACTTC
TRBJ2-1 NA NA TRBV20-1 CSARTPNEAYNEQFF TGCAGTGCTAGGACACCGAATGAGGCCTACAATGAGCAGTTCTTC
TRBJ2-5 NA TRBD2 TRBV7-3 CASSPRSGRTTKETQYF TGTGCCAGCAGCCCCCGTAGCGGGAGGACAACAAAAGAGACCCAGTACTTC
TRBJ2-7 NA NA TRBV28 CASRDTGNHEQYF TGTGCCAGCAGGGATACAGGGAACCACGAGCAGTACTTC
TRBJ2-3 once TRBD1 TRBV20-1 CNPRDRVTDTQYF TGCAATCCTAGGGACAGGGTCACAGATACGCAGTATTTT
TRBJ2-2 NA NA TRBV7-3 CATSPGHTGELFF TGTGCCACCTCACCCGGGCACACCGGGGAGCTGTTTTTT
TRBJ2-1 NA NA TRBV4-1 CASSQDRRSSYNEQFF TGCGCCAGCAGCCAAGATCGGAGGAGCTCCTACAATGAGCAGTTCTTC
TRBJ1-1 NA NA TRBV29-1 CSVTKGEFTEAFF TGCAGCGTCACAAAGGGGGAATTCACTGAAGCTTTCTTT
TRBJ2-7 NA NA TRBV3-1 CASSQEGARVEQYF TGTGCCAGCAGCCAAGAGGGGGCGCGGGTCGAGCAGTACTTC
TRBJ2-1 once TRBD1 TRBV12-3/TRBV12-4 CASAGTGDYNEQFF TGTGCCAGCGCCGGGACAGGGGACTACAATGAGCAGTTCTTC
TRBJ1-2 NA NA TRBV12-3/TRBV12-4 CASAFNYGYTF TGTGCCAGCGCCTTTAACTATGGCTACACCTTC
TRBJ1-2 NA NA TRBV7-9 CASSFSGLTDGYTF TGTGCCAGCAGCTTTTCGGGACTGACTGATGGCTACACCTTC
TRBJ1-2 NA NA TRBV29-1 CSAYWANYGYTF TGCAGCGCCTATTGGGCTAACTATGGCTACACCTTC
TRBJ1-5 NA NA TRBV12-3/TRBV12-4 CASSFFTGEGEQHF TGTGCCAGCAGTTTTTTCACAGGAGAAGGGGAACAGCATTTT
TRBJ1-4 NA NA TRBV11-2 CASSFESYGSEKLFF TGTGCCAGCAGCTTTGAGTCCTACGGCAGTGAAAAACTGTTTTTT
TRBJ2-3 NA NA TRBV15 CATSRDPGTDTQYF TGTGCCACCAGCCGGGACCCCGGCACAGATACGCAGTATTTT